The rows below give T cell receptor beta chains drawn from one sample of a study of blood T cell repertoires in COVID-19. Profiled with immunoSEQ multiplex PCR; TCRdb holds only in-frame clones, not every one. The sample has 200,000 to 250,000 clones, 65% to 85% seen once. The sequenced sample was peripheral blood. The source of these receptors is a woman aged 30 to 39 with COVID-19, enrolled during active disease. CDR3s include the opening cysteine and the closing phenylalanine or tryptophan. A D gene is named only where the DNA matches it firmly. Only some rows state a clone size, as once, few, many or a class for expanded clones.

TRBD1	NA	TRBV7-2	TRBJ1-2	TGTGCCAGCAGCTTAGACCCGGACAGGGGTGGGGGCTACACCTTC	CASSLDPDRGGGYTF
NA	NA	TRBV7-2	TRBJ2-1	TGTGCCAGCAGCTTAGCTGGGGCCACCTACAATGAGCAGTTCTTC	CASSLAGATYNEQFF
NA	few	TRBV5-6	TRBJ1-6	TGTGCCAGCAGCTTGGTCGGTAATTCACCCCTCCACTTT	CASSLVGNSPLHF
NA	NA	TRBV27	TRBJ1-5	TGTGCCAGCAGTTTATCAGGGGGTAGCAATCAGCCCCAGCATTTT	CASSLSGGSNQPQHF
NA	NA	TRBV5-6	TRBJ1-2	TGTGCCAGCAGCCGGACCGGGGATCCCTATGGCTACACCTTC	CASSRTGDPYGYTF
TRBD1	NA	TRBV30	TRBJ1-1	TGTGCCTGGGGACAGGTTAACACTGAAGCTTTCTTT	CAWGQVNTEAFF
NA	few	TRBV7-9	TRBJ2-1	TGTGCCAGCAGCCCCAGTGGGACACGTTCTTACAATGAGCAGTTCTTC	CASSPSGTRSYNEQFF
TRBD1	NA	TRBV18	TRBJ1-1	TGTGCCAGCTCACTTGCCCGGGACAGGGTTGAAGCTTTCTTT	CASSLARDRVEAFF
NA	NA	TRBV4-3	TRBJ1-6	TGCGCCAGCAGCCAAGATGGAGGGAGCAATTCACCCCTCCACTTT	CASSQDGGSNSPLHF
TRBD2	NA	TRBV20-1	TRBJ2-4	TGCAGTGCTAGTTTCCGGGAGGGCTTCACCAAAAACATTCAGTACTTC	CSASFREGFTKNIQYF
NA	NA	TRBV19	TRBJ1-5	TGTGCCAGTAGTTCCCCCAGGGGTCGGAGCAATCAGCCCCAGCATTTT	CASSSPRGRSNQPQHF
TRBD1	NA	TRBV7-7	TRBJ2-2	TGTGCCAGCAGCTTAGCCCGGACAGGGGCCGGGGAGCTGTTTTTT	CASSLARTGAGELFF
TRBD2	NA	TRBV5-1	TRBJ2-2	TGCGCCAGCAGCTTGGGGACTAGCGGGAGCCGGAACACCGGGGAGCTGTTTTTT	CASSLGTSGSRNTGELFF
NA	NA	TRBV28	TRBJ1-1	TGTGCCGGCCAGGGCTTTCGGAACACTGAAGCTTTCTTT	CAGQGFRNTEAFF
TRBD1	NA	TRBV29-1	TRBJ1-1	TGCAGCGTGGGACAGGGTGGGATCAGCTCTGAAGCTTTCTTT	CSVGQGGISSEAFF
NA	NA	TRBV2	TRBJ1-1	TGTGCCAGCAGTTACACACAGGTAAACACTGAAGCTTTCTTT	CASSYTQVNTEAFF
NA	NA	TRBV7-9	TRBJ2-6	TGTGCCAGCGCCCCGGTCGGGGCCAACGTCCTGACTTTC	CASAPVGANVLTF
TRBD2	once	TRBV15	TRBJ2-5	TGTGCCACCAGCAGACCAGCCGAGCGACTAGCGGGAGACCCAGAGACCCAGTACTTC	CATSRPAERLAGDPETQYF
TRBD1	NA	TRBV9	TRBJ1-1	TGTGCCAGCAGCGCGGCGGCGCCAGGGGGACAGGGAGTTAGGGGCACTGAAGCTTTCTTT	CASSAAAPGGQGVRGTEAFF
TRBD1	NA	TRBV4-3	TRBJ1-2	TGCGCCAGCAGCCTGGGACAGCACCATTTCCAGTATGGCTACACCTTC	CASSLGQHHFQYGYTF
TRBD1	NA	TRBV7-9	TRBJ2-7	TGTGCCAGCAGCTCGAAGGGGGCTGGCTACGAGCAGTACTTC	CASSSKGAGYEQYF
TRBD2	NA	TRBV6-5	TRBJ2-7	TGTGCCAGCAGGATCGGCGGGAGTGGTTACGAGCAGTACTTC	CASRIGGSGYEQYF
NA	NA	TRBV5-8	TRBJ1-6	TGTGCCAGCAGCTCCGGGGGGAGGGATTCACCCCTCCACTTT	CASSSGGRDSPLHF
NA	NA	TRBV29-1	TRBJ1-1	TGCAGCGTCGCATACGGGACTGAAGCTTTCTTT	CSVAYGTEAFF
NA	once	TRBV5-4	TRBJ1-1	TGTGCCAGCAGCTCCATGGGGGCGAACACTGAAGCTTTCTTT	CASSSMGANTEAFF
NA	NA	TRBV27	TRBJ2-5	TGTGCCAGCAGTTCACAGGGATCTCAAGAGACCCAGTACTTC	CASSSQGSQETQYF
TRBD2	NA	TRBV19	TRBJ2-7	TGTGCCAGTAGTGGCGGGACTAGCGGCTACGAGCAGTACTTC	CASSGGTSGYEQYF
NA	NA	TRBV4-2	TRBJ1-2	TGTGCCAGCAGCCAAGAGACAGCAGGTCACCGTGGCTACACCTTC	CASSQETAGHRGYTF
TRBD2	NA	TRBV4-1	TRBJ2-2	TGCGCCAGCAGCCAAGATAGGGGACTAGCGGGGGGAACGAACACCGGGGAGCTGTTTTTT	CASSQDRGLAGGTNTGELFF
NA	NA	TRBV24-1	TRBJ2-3	TGTGCCACCAGTGATCCTCAGGCCACAGATACGCAGTATTTT	CATSDPQATDTQYF
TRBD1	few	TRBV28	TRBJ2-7	TGTGCCAGCAGTTTATTTCGGGACAGAAGATACGAGCAGTACTTC	CASSLFRDRRYEQYF
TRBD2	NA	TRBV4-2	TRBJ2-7	TGTGCCAGCAGCCAAGATTTGCGGGGGGCAGGTTACGAGCAGTACTTC	CASSQDLRGAGYEQYF
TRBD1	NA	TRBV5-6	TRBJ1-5	TGTGCCAGCAGCTTGGCGGGGACAGGGGGATTCTCCCGCAATCAGCCCCAGCATTTT	CASSLAGTGGFSRNQPQHF
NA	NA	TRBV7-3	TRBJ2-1	TGTGCCAGCAGCTTAATGAGCGGGTCCTACAATGAGCAGTTCTTC	CASSLMSGSYNEQFF
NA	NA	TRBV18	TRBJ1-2	TGTGCCAGCTCACCATTGCGGGGGGCCTATGGCTACACCTTC	CASSPLRGAYGYTF
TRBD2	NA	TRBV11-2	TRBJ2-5	TGTGCCAGCAGCCTCGGATCTAGCGGGAGTAGGGAGACCCAGTACTTC	CASSLGSSGSRETQYF
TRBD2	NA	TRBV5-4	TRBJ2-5	TGTGCCAGCAGCTCCGAGGTAGCGGGAGATGAAGAGACCCAGTACTTC	CASSSEVAGDEETQYF
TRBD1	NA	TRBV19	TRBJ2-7	TGTGCCAGTAGTAGCGGGACAGGGCCCGCCTACGAGCAGTACTTC	CASSSGTGPAYEQYF
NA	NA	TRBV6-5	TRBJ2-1	TGTGCCAGCAGTTACTCTGGTCTAGCGAAGGGTGAGCAGTTCTTC	CASSYSGLAKGEQFF
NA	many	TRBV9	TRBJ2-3	TGTGCCAGCAGCGTAGCGGGGTCGAATACGCAGTATTTT	CASSVAGSNTQYF
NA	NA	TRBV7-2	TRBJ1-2	TGTGCCAGCGGCAATTACGGGGTTGGCTATGGCTACACCTTC	CASGNYGVGYGYTF
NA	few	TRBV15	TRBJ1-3	TGTGCCACCAGCAGGGAAAGGAGTCCTGGGAACACCATATATTTT	CATSRERSPGNTIYF
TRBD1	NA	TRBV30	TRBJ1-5	TGTGCCTGGAGTGCGGGCAGGGGGGGCAATCAGCCCCAGCATTTT	CAWSAGRGGNQPQHF
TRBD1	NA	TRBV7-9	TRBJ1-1	TGTGCCAGCAGCTCGGACAGGGAGGAAGCTTTCTTT	CASSSDREEAFF
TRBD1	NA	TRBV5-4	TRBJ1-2	TGTGCCAGCAGCCCTAATAGACAGGGTTCTGGCTACACCTTC	CASSPNRQGSGYTF
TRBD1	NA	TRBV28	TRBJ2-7	TGTGCCAGCAGTTCCAACAGGGGCCCCTACGAGCAGTACTTC	CASSSNRGPYEQYF
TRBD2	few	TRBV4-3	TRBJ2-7	TGCGCCAGCAGCGCCCGGGCTAGCGGGGGGCCGGGGGAGCAGTACTTC	CASSARASGGPGEQYF
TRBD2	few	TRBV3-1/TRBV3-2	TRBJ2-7	TGTGCCAGCAGCCAAGGTGGAATAGCGGGAGCCCACGAGCAGTACTTC	CASSQGGIAGAHEQYF
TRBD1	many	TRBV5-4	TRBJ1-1	TGTGCCAGCAGCTGGGGACAGGGAGACACTGAAGCTTTCTTT	CASSWGQGDTEAFF
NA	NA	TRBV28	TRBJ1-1	TGTGCCAGCAGTCCCCTTCGGAACAGGGCAGAAGCTTTCTTT	CASSPLRNRAEAFF
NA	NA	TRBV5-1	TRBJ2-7	TGCGCCAGCAGCTTGGACAGGGTAGACGAGCAGTACTTC	CASSLDRVDEQYF
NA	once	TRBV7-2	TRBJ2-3	TGTGCCAGCAGCTGGTCAGAAATCGATACGCAGTATTTT	CASSWSEIDTQYF
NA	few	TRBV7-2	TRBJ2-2	TGTGCCAGCAGCTTAGGTCGGCAGGGGTTGGGGCCGAACACCGGGGAGCTGTTTTTT	CASSLGRQGLGPNTGELFF
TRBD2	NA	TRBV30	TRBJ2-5	TGTGCCTGGTATAGCGGGGGGGCATCCGAGACCCAGTACTTC	CAWYSGGASETQYF
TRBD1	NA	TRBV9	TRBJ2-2	TGTGCCAGCAGCGACGGACAGGGGGCGAGGACCGGGGAGCTGTTTTTT	CASSDGQGARTGELFF
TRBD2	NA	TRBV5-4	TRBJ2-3	TGTGCCAGCACTAGCGGGGACCGCACAGATACGCAGTATTTT	CASTSGDRTDTQYF
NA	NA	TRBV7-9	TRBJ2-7	TGTGCCAGCAGCTTCCCTGTGCGGTCCTACGAGCAGTACTTC	CASSFPVRSYEQYF